Presented here are 26 T cell receptor beta chains from one specimen sequenced in a study of cytomegalovirus exposure and HLA in healthy donors. PCR was performed using 60 Vbeta and 13 Jbeta primers. Assay used: immunoSEQ multiplex PCR; TCRdb lists only in-frame clones, some missing. The sample shows about 150,000 clones, roughly three quarters of them seen only once. What was sequenced was PBMCs. Receptor source: a man between 25 and 39 years old in good health and CMV-seropositive.

The chain is built from TRBV5-1 and TRBJ2-2; 11 bases are a match to TRBD1. V was pared by 0 bases and J by 6 bases, with 7 bases of the junction left unmatched. Germline lookup yields CDR1 SGHRS and CDR2 YFSETQ. The CDR3 runs to 17 residues. CDR3 region: CASSLVGDRGNAGELFF. As DNA, the CDR3 is TGCGCCAGCAGCTTGGTAGGGGACAGGGGGAATGCCGGGGAGCTGTTTTTT.

The rearrangement joins TRBV10-2 to TRBJ2-2; D is perhaps TRBD1 (6 bases). V lost 2 bases and J 6 bases, leaving 10 bases between the germline ends. The CDR3 totals 14 residues. Germline CDR1 and CDR2: WSHSY and SAAADI. The CDR3 region has the DNA TGCGCCAGCAGTGAGGGAGAGGGGGCCGGGGAGCTGTTTTTT. Amino acids: CASSEGEGAGELFF.

The chain joins TRBV2 to TRBJ1-4; TRBD1 aligns across 8 bases. The CDR3 length is 14 residues. From germline, CDR1 is SNHLY and CDR2 FYNNEI. V trimming: 6 bases; J trimming: 8 bases; junction bases outside the gene matches: 8. The CDR3 nucleotides are TGTGCCAGCAGAGCATCGGGACAGGAAGAAAAACTGTTTTTT. Protein product: CASRASGQEEKLFF.

The chain couples TRBV9 to TRBJ2-7; 7 positions match TRBD2. CDR1 is SGDLS, CDR2 YYNGEE, per germline. Unmatched junction bases numbered 2, after V lost 3 bases and J lost 2 bases. The length of the CDR3 is 13 residues. The CDR3 protein is CASSGGGPYEQYF. CDR3 in DNA: TGTGCCAGCAGCGGGGGAGGGCCCTACGAGCAGTACTTC.

This chain joins TRBV5-1 and TRBJ2-6; 8 bases fit TRBD2. Germline trimming cut 3 bases from V and 0 bases from J; bases unmatched to any gene: 8. Looked up from germline, CDR1 is SGHRS and CDR2 is YFSETQ. The CDR3 has 18 amino acids. The CDR3: CASSSTSGAASGANVLTF. The CDR3 region has the DNA TGCGCCAGCAGCTCCACTAGCGGTGCTGCCTCTGGGGCCAACGTCCTGACTTTC.

V gene TRBV9 combines with J gene TRBJ2-5; 9 positions agree with TRBD1. Trimming cost V 3 bases and J 3 bases; bases outside gene matches: 15. This CDR3 spans 18 amino acids. The germline V gene encodes CDR1 SGDLS and CDR2 YYNGEE. The CDR3 DNA is TGTGCCAGCAGCGGAACAGGGGGCCGATTCCGACGCGAAGAGACCCAGTACTTC. This sequence encodes CASSGTGGRFRREETQYF. Full variable domain (rest looked up from reference TRBV9 and TRBJ2-5): DSGVTQTPKHLITATGQRVTLRCSPRSGDLSVYWYQQSLDQGLQFLIQYYNGEERAKGNILERFSAQQFPDLHSELNLSSLELGDSALYFCASSGTGGRFRREETQYFGPGTRLLVL.

This clone was counted a few times. The V call is TRBV25-1, the J call TRBJ1-1, with no clear D. The CDR3 is 13 amino acids. Trimming shortened V by 4 bases and J by 2 bases, and 8 bases separated the two germline ends. The germline gives CDR1 MGHDK, CDR2 SYGVNS. This chain's CDR3 is CASSGPGNTEAFF. DNA of the CDR3: TGTGCCAGCAGTGGTCCGGGAAACACTGAAGCTTTCTTT.

Only a few counts were recorded for this clone. The rearrangement links TRBV27 to TRBJ2-7; the match to TRBD2 covers 8 bases. The CDR3 is 15 amino acids. The ends lost 0 bases at V and 3 bases at J; junction bases unmatched: 4. The germline V gene encodes CDR1 MNHEY and CDR2 SMNVEV (reference sequence). Here the CDR3 DNA reads TGTGCCAGCAGTTTATCCCCTACTAGCGGCTACGAGCAGTACTTC. It is translated as CASSLSPTSGYEQYF.

The V call is TRBV7-2, the J call TRBJ2-5, with a tentative D call TRBD2 (5 bases). V gave up 3 bases and J gave up 1 base, with 12 bases separating them. There are 15 residues in the CDR3. Germline V lookup: CDR1 SGHTA, CDR2 FQGNSA. The chain's CDR3 is CASSFDRGPQETQYF. CDR3 in DNA: TGTGCCAGCAGCTTCGACCGCGGGCCCCAAGAGACCCAGTACTTC.

This sequence joins TRBV6-5 and TRBJ2-7; possible D gene TRBD2, 7 bases. This CDR3 has 14 residues. Germline V gene data show CDR1 as MNHEY and CDR2 as SVGAGI. V gave up 10 bases and J gave up 2 bases, with 18 bases separating them. The CDR3 here is CATTAGEGTYEQYF. In DNA form, the CDR3 reads TGTGCCACCACCGCAGGGGAGGGGACCTACGAGCAGTACTTC.

V usage is TRBV7-2 and J usage is TRBJ1-2, with D possibly TRBD1 on 5 matching bases. Germline values: CDR1 SGHTA, CDR2 FQGNSA. This CDR3 has 11 residues. V gave up 8 bases and J gave up 7 bases, with 11 bases separating them. CDR3 nucleotides: TGTGCCAGCCCGGGGGAGGGTGGCTACACCTTC. This encodes CASPGEGGYTF.

The chain has TRBV2 and TRBJ2-3, with D possibly TRBD1 on 6 matching bases. The CDR3 has 16 residues. From germline, CDR1 is SNHLY and CDR2 FYNNEI. V dropped 7 bases and J dropped 4 bases, with 21 bases sitting between them. CDR3 sequence (DNA): TGTGCCAGCACCGAAGGTCACGGACAGTCGCCAGATACGCAGTATTTT. It encodes CASTEGHGQSPDTQYF.

The V call is TRBV6-5, the J call TRBJ2-3; 10 bases are shared with TRBD2. The length of the CDR3 is 15 residues. The germline gives CDR1 MNHEY, CDR2 SVGAGI. Losses at the gene ends were 5 bases for V and 2 bases for J; bases not matched to a gene: 4. The CDR3 DNA sequence: TGTGCCAGCAGTCGGACTAGCGGTCACACAGATACGCAGTATTTT. Its translation is CASSRTSGHTDTQYF.

The chain links TRBV6-1 to TRBJ1-4; TRBD1 matches at 8 bases. V shed 6 bases and J 8 bases; nucleotides not matched to a gene: 8. The CDR3 loop spans 14 amino acids. The germline CDR1 and CDR2 sequences are MNHNS and SASEGT. The CDR3 protein is CASRDGQGDEKLFF. CDR3 bases: TGTGCCAGCAGGGACGGACAGGGCGACGAAAAACTGTTTTTT.

J is TRBJ1-1 and V is TRBV25-1; D is uncertain. The germline V and J ends were trimmed by 8 bases and 4 bases, with 17 bases remaining between them. Per germline, CDR1 MGHDK and CDR2 SYGVNS. The CDR3 has 14 amino acids. For the CDR3, the DNA is TGTGCCAGCGGGCCGGGGAGGACGATCACTGAAGCTTTCTTT. Translating gives CASGPGRTITEAFF.

The chain employs TRBV30 and TRBJ2-7, with D maybe TRBD2 (5 bases). CDR1 is GTSNPN, CDR2 SVGIG, per germline (reference sequence). The CDR3 extends over 13 amino acids. V lost 0 bases and J lost 2, with 8 bases in between. CDR3 bases: TGTGCCTGGAGTGTCGGAGGCCCCTACGAGCAGTACTTC. Protein: CAWSVGGPYEQYF.

The chain is built from TRBV27 and TRBJ2-1, with 8 positions matching TRBD1. The germline V gene has CDR1 MNHEY and CDR2 SMNVEV (reference sequence). After removal of 5 bases from V and 9 bases from J, the junction contained 3 bases not matched to a gene. The CDR3 contains 12 residues. CDR3 bases: TGTGCCAGCAGTGGACAGGGAGGTGAGCAGTTCTTC. The encoded protein is CASSGQGGEQFF.

This chain uses TRBV7-3 with TRBJ1-2; TRBD1 matches at 7 bases. The CDR3 totals 13 residues. The V gene's germline CDR1 is SGHTA and CDR2 FQGTGA. J lost 8 bases, V lost 2 bases, and 5 bases had no gene match. The CDR3 DNA follows: TGTGCCAGCAGCTTAGACAGGGAAGGCGGCTACACCTTC. It encodes CASSLDREGGYTF.

The chain carries TRBV7-9 and TRBJ2-7; D is ambiguous. Germline V gene lookup returns CDR1 SEHNR and CDR2 FQNEAQ (reference sequence). The CDR3 length is 15 residues. V lost 0 bases to trimming and J lost 2 bases, with 11 bases between them. CDR3 sequence reads: CASSLAPGPTYEQYF. DNA for the CDR3: TGTGCCAGCAGCTTAGCTCCAGGCCCCACCTACGAGCAGTACTTC.

The gene calls are TRBV27 and TRBJ1-6; D may be TRBD1 (5 bases). V lost 6 bases and J 5 bases, leaving 17 bases between the germline ends. The CDR3 loop spans 16 amino acids. Germline lookup yields CDR1 MNHEY and CDR2 SMNVEV (reference sequence). CDR3 residues: CASRATAASNNSPLHF. The CDR3 nucleotides read TGTGCCAGCAGAGCGACAGCAGCTTCCAATAATTCACCCCTCCACTTT.

The chain links TRBV5-4 to TRBJ2-5, with a possible D match to TRBD2 (5 bases). In germline, CDR1 is SGHNT, CDR2 YYREEE (reference sequence). Trimming removed 0 bases at V and 5 bases at J, with 23 bases between. CDR3 length: 18 amino acids. The DNA of the CDR3 is TGTGCCAGCAGCTTGGTAGGAAAGGGAGAGGCCTTTCTGGAGACCCAGTACTTC. Translating it yields CASSLVGKGEAFLETQYF.

The gene calls are TRBV7-9 and TRBJ2-2; the match to TRBD1 covers 9 bases. Germline V lookup: CDR1 SEHNR, CDR2 FQNEAQ (reference sequence). V lost 4 bases, J lost 6 bases, and 6 bases stayed unmatched. The CDR3 contains 15 residues. CDR3 nucleotides: TGTGCCAGCAGCTCCTACCGGGACAGGGCCGGGGAGCTGTTTTTT. Its translation: CASSSYRDRAGELFF.

This chain connects TRBV27 to TRBJ2-7, with D possibly being TRBD1 (6 bases). The germline gives CDR1 MNHEY, CDR2 SMNVEV (reference sequence). The V end was cut by 2 bases, the J end by 0 bases, with 17 bases between. This CDR3 contains 17 residues. The CDR3 sequence is CASSLASRGSSSYEQYF. The CDR3 DNA sequence: TGTGCCAGCAGTTTAGCCTCCAGGGGATCGAGCTCCTACGAGCAGTACTTC.

This chain connects TRBV9 to TRBJ2-5; a weak D match, TRBD1 (6 bases). Germline loops: CDR1 SGDLS, CDR2 YYNGEE. V was shortened by 4 bases and J by 2 bases, with 12 bases between the two germline ends. The CDR3 is 14 amino acids. The chain's CDR3 is CASSRDTRQETQYF. In DNA, the CDR3 is TGTGCCAGCAGCCGGGACACGCGACAAGAGACCCAGTACTTC.

V gene TRBV29-1 combines with J gene TRBJ1-5; D perhaps matches TRBD1 (6 bases). Trimming took off 7 bases at V and 0 bases at J, with 7 bases between the two ends. CDR1 and CDR2 (germline): SQVTM, ANQGSEA. The length of the CDR3 is 12 residues. The CDR3 reads CSAGDSNQPQHF. In nucleotides, the CDR3 is TGCAGCGCAGGGGATAGCAATCAGCCCCAGCATTTT.

V gene TRBV15 combines with J gene TRBJ1-5; 11 bases line up with TRBD1. The V and J ends lost 4 bases and 7 bases, in that order; junction bases with no gene match: 6. The CDR3 loop spans 15 amino acids. CDR1 is LNHNV, CDR2 YYDKDF, per germline (reference sequence). Written as DNA, the CDR3 is TGTGCCACCAGCAAGGACAGGGGGCTGGGACAGCCCCAGCATTTT. Its translation is CATSKDRGLGQPQHF.